These T cell receptor beta chains were read from a single sample in a study of cytomegalovirus exposure and HLA in healthy donors. Method: immunoSEQ multiplex PCR; TCRdb's copy keeps in-frame clones and lacks some. The sample comprises 130,000 or so clones, about two thirds of which are singletons, and approximately 3.9% rests with the top ten. Sample: PBMCs. These receptors all come from a man aged 45-65 years in good health and CMV-seropositive. Each CDR3 is given with its conserved first and last residue. D genes are given only for firm matches. Clone sizes are given selectively: once, few, many, or a class where the clone is expanded.

D gene,clone size,V gene,J gene,CDR3 DNA,CDR3 protein
TRBD1,few,TRBV29-1,TRBJ1-1,TGCAGCGTACGGACAGGGCGGAACACTGAAGCTTTCTTT,CSVRTGRNTEAFF
-,-,TRBV6-1,TRBJ1-1,TGTGCCAGCAGGTTCTTCAGCGACTCCACGGAAGCTTTCTTT,CASRFFSDSTEAFF
-,-,TRBV7-2,TRBJ1-2,TGTGCCAGCAGTCCCGGGACACCATATGGCTACACCTTC,CASSPGTPYGYTF
-,-,TRBV20-1,TRBJ2-7,TGCAGTGCTAGTCCAGATTACGAGCAGTACTTC,CSASPDYEQYF
TRBD2,-,TRBV11-3,TRBJ2-1,TGTGCCAGCAGCTTAGGGTTTAGCGGGATCTACAATGAGCAGTTCTTC,CASSLGFSGIYNEQFF
-,-,TRBV5-1,TRBJ2-1,TGCGCCAGCAGCTTGATAGTGGGGGCCGGAGACAATGAGCAGTTCTTC,CASSLIVGAGDNEQFF
-,-,TRBV19,TRBJ1-3,TGTGCCAGTAGTACTACAGGGTTTCTCTCTGGAAACACCATATATTTT,CASSTTGFLSGNTIYF
-,-,TRBV4-3,TRBJ1-5,TGCGCCAGCAGCCCTCAGAGGGACACCCGCAATCAGCCCCAGCATTTT,CASSPQRDTRNQPQHF
TRBD1,-,TRBV6-1,TRBJ1-1,TGTGCCAGCAGTGAACTTCAGGGGGCGCCGCGGACTGAAGCTTTCTTT,CASSELQGAPRTEAFF
TRBD1,-,TRBV2,TRBJ1-5,TGTGCCAGCCAGGCCGAGGGGGCTAATCGGAATCAGCCCCAGCATTTT,CASQAEGANRNQPQHF
-,-,TRBV5-1,TRBJ2-7,TGCGCCAGCAGCTTGGCGGCAGGGATGGGCTACGAGCAGTACTTC,CASSLAAGMGYEQYF
TRBD1,-,TRBV18,TRBJ1-2,TGTGCCAGCTCAAGCCGGGACAGCGATCTGAGTTATGGCTACACCTTC,CASSSRDSDLSYGYTF
-,-,TRBV6-4,TRBJ1-1,TGTGCCAGCAGCCTTGACAGATCCACTGAAGCTTTCTTT,CASSLDRSTEAFF
-,once,TRBV19,TRBJ2-3,TGTGCCAGTAGTATAGATGGGCGCTCAGGCCGCCTCACAGATACGCAGTATTTT,CASSIDGRSGRLTDTQYF
TRBD2,-,TRBV5-1,TRBJ2-5,TGCGCCAGCAGCCTGGGGGGGGGAGAGACCCAGTACTTC,CASSLGGGETQYF
-,once,TRBV10-2,TRBJ1-2,TGCGCCAGCAGTGAGTCGCAGGGTTGGTATGGCTACACCTTC,CASSESQGWYGYTF
TRBD2,-,TRBV4-1,TRBJ2-1,TGCGCCAGCAGCCAACTTAGGGGAGGGGCATACAATGAGCAGTTCTTC,CASSQLRGGAYNEQFF
TRBD1,once,TRBV7-9,TRBJ1-1,TGTGCCAGCAGCTATAGGACAGGGACCGCTTTCTTT,CASSYRTGTAFF
-,-,TRBV6-5,TRBJ1-4,TGTGCCAGCAGTCGGACAGCTAATGAAAAACTGTTTTTT,CASSRTANEKLFF
-,few,TRBV6-1,TRBJ2-1,TGTGCCAGCAGCCAAGGTGACGGGAGTTACAATGAGCAGTTCTTC,CASSQGDGSYNEQFF
TRBD1,-,TRBV19,TRBJ2-7,TGTGCCAGTAGGGGGACAGGCCGAACCTACGAGCAGTACTTC,CASRGTGRTYEQYF
TRBD2,-,TRBV5-8,TRBJ2-3,TGTGCCAGCAGCTTGGGCACTAGCGGCTCCACAGATACGCAGTATTTT,CASSLGTSGSTDTQYF
TRBD1,-,TRBV7-9,TRBJ1-6,TGTTCCAGCAGCCACCGCACAGGGGACAATTCACCCCTCCACTTT,CSSSHRTGDNSPLHF
TRBD1,-,TRBV29-1,TRBJ2-3,TGCAGCGGGGGACAGGGTGGCACAGATACGCAGTATTTT,CSGGQGGTDTQYF
TRBD1,-,TRBV5-8,TRBJ1-2,TGTGCCAGCAGCGCCCGGGACAGGGGATATGGCTACACCTTC,CASSARDRGYGYTF
TRBD1,-,TRBV18,TRBJ1-4,TGTGCCAGCTCACCGGGGACAGGTTCAGAACTGTTTTTT,CASSPGTGSELFF
TRBD2,-,TRBV27,TRBJ2-5,TGTGCCAGCAGTTCAGCGGGGCAAGAGACCCAGTACTTC,CASSSAGQETQYF
-,-,TRBV9,TRBJ2-7,TGTGCCAACAGCAACCGGGACGGAGGGTCCTACGAGCAGTACTTC,CANSNRDGGSYEQYF
TRBD1,once,TRBV5-1,TRBJ1-4,TGCGCCAGCACGGCGACGCTCGTACAGGGGACTAATGAAAAACTGTTTTTT,CASTATLVQGTNEKLFF
TRBD1,-,TRBV6-5,TRBJ2-7,TGTGCCAGCAGTTATCCGGGACAGGGGGGTCTCCAGTACTTC,CASSYPGQGGLQYF
TRBD1,few,TRBV11-1,TRBJ2-1,TGTGCCAGCAGCTTAGGCCGGACAGGATTGTTTTTTGTGAATGAGCAGTTCTTC,CASSLGRTGLFFVNEQFF
TRBD1,-,TRBV5-6,TRBJ2-3,TGTGCCAGCAGCTCCGGACAGGGGGCCACAGATACGCAGTATTTT,CASSSGQGATDTQYF
-,-,TRBV28,TRBJ1-5,TGTGCCAGCAGTCCCCCCCGGGGGGCCTATCAGCCCCAGCATTTT,CASSPPRGAYQPQHF
TRBD1,few,TRBV5-1,TRBJ1-1,TGCGCCAGCAGCTTGGACAGGGGACCTGAAGCTTTCTTT,CASSLDRGPEAFF
-,-,TRBV18,TRBJ2-3,TGTGCCAGCTTACGAGTTGGGGAGACCGTTAGCACAGATACGCAGTATTTT,CASLRVGETVSTDTQYF
TRBD1,-,TRBV6-1,TRBJ1-1,TGTGCCAGCAGTGAAAGGACAGGGGGAGCTTTCTTT,CASSERTGGAFF
-,-,TRBV19,TRBJ2-5,TGTGCCAGTAGTCTCGGGACTGGACAAGAGACCCAGTACTTC,CASSLGTGQETQYF
TRBD1,once,TRBV2,TRBJ1-5,TGTGCCAGCTCCGGGACAGGGGGCTCCAATCAGCCCCAGCATTTT,CASSGTGGSNQPQHF
TRBD2,few,TRBV27,TRBJ2-7,TGTGCCAGCAGTCTCACGGGACTAGCGAAGAACTCCTACGAGCAGTACTTC,CASSLTGLAKNSYEQYF
TRBD1,-,TRBV18,TRBJ2-5,TGTGCCAGCTCACCACCAGGGACAGCCGAAGAGACCCAGTACTTC,CASSPPGTAEETQYF
-,few,TRBV18,TRBJ2-5,TGTGCCAGCTCACCTGCTAGCCGGAGGGAGACCCAGTACTTC,CASSPASRRETQYF